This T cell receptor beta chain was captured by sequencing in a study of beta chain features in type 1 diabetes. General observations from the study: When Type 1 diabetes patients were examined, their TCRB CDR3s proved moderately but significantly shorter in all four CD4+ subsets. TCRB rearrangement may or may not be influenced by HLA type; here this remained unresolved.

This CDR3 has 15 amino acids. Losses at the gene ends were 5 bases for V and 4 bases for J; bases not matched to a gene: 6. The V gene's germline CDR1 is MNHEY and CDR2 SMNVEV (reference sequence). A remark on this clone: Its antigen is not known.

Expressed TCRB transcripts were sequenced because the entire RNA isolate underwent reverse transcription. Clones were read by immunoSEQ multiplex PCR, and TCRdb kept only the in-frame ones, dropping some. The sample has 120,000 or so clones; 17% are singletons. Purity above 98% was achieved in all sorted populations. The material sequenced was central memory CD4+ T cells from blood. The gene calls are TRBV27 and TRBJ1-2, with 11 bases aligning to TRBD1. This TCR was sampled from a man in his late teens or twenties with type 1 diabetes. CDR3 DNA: TGTGCCAGCAGTCCGATCGGGACAGGGGGCTATGGCTACACCTTC. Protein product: CASSPIGTGGYGYTF.